These 32 T cell receptor beta chains were all obtained from the same sample, sequenced in a study of CD8 T cells in ankylosing spondylitis. TCRdb recomputed calls from the 5' RACE reads with MiXCR, one row per CDR3 protein. The sample comprises about 360,000 distinct CDR3 sequences, around 15% of which are singletons, and 1.1% rests with the top ten. Sample: blood, either unsorted or a sorted T cell fraction (not recorded which). Receptor source: a male donor with ankylosing spondylitis or in good health (not recorded which).

This clonotype came up once. V gene TRBV4-2 combines with J gene TRBJ2-7; 10 nucleotides line up with TRBD2. CDR3 length: 16 residues. CDR1 LGHNA and CDR2 YNFKEQ come from the germline V gene. The J segment lost 2 bases and the V segment lost 3 bases, leaving 7 bases of the junction unmatched. CDR3 DNA: TGTGCCAGCAGCCAGGGGCTAGCGGGGGTACCCTACGAGCAGTACTTC. Its translation is CASSQGLAGVPYEQYF.

This clonotype was seen only a few times. V usage is TRBV12-3 or TRBV12-4 and J usage is TRBJ2-3; 12 positions agree with TRBD2. V lost 5 bases, J lost 0 bases, and 9 bases stayed unmatched. There are 18 residues in the CDR3. The CDR3 DNA is TGTGCCAGCAGTCCACCGCCCGGACTAGCGGGAAGCACAGATACGCAGTATTTT. It translates to CASSPPPGLAGSTDTQYF.

This rearrangement joins TRBV7-9 to TRBJ1-1, with 7 bases that match TRBD1. Germline V gene sequence: CDR1 SEHNR, CDR2 FQNEAQ (reference sequence). The CDR3 contains 15 residues. V lost 5 bases, J lost 0 bases, and 6 bases stayed unmatched. The CDR3 reads CASSRPTGMNTEAFF. CDR3 bases: TGTGCCAGCAGCCGGCCGACAGGGATGAACACTGAAGCTTTCTTT. The full variable domain, rest sourced from reference TRBV7-9 and TRBJ1-1, is DTGVSQNPRHKITKRGQNVTFRCDPISEHNRLYWYRQTLGQGPEFLTYFQNEAQLEKSRLLSDRFSAERPKGSFSTLEIQRTEQGDSAMYLCASSRPTGMNTEAFFGQGTRLTVV.

The V and J genes are TRBV18 and TRBJ2-7, with 8 bases matching TRBD1. Losses at the gene ends were 4 bases for V and 3 bases for J; bases not matched to a gene: 11. CDR1 and CDR2 (germline): KGHSH, LQKENI. The CDR3 consists of 16 residues. CDR3 in DNA: TGTGCCAGCTCACGGGACCGGGGGACAGGTGTCTACGAGCAGTACTTC. This codes for CASSRDRGTGVYEQYF.

This clonotype has more than one count but fewer than ten. J is TRBJ2-5 and V is TRBV12-5; 14 nucleotides line up with TRBD2. CDR3 length: 17 amino acids. The junction had 5 bases not matched to a gene; V was cut back by 4 bases and J by 1 base. Germline CDR1 is LGHNT and CDR2 is FRNRAP. In DNA, the CDR3 is TGTGCTAGTGGTTCCCGACTAGCGGGAGGGATCCAAGAGACCCAGTACTTC. Its protein is CASGSRLAGGIQETQYF.

The chain has TRBV2 and TRBJ2-2; D is uncertain. V dropped 3 bases and J dropped 4 bases, with 12 bases sitting between them. The germline V gene encodes CDR1 SNHLY and CDR2 FYNNEI. The CDR3 extends over 15 amino acids. The DNA for the CDR3 is TGTGCCAGCAGTGACGGTGGTTCGAGCACCGGGGAGCTGTTTTTT. This codes for CASSDGGSSTGELFF.

This rearrangement joins TRBV12-3 or TRBV12-4 to TRBJ2-1, with D possibly matching TRBD2 (5 bases). V lost 5 bases to trimming and J lost 11 bases, with 22 bases between them. This CDR3 is 15 amino acids long. CDR3 in DNA: TGTGCCAGCAGTGCCAGCCAGGCTAGCCCTAATAAGCAGTTCTTC. Its translation: CASSASQASPNKQFF.

This clonotype was seen a handful of times. V is TRBV15 and J is TRBJ2-2; D is unclear. V was trimmed by 2 bases and J by 3 bases, leaving 4 bases between them. There are 13 residues in the CDR3. Germline V gene data show CDR1 as LNHNV and CDR2 as YYDKDF (reference sequence). CDR3 nucleotides: TGTGCCACCAGCAGACGCTACACCGGGGAGCTGTTTTTT. This encodes CATSRRYTGELFF.

The chain uses TRBV6-1 and TRBJ2-3; 7 bases are shared with TRBD1. This CDR3 has 14 residues. Germline-derived CDR1 and CDR2 are MNHNS and SASEGT. The V and J ends lost 4 bases and 2 bases, in that order; junction bases with no gene match: 3. Here the CDR3 DNA reads TGTGCCAGCAGTGGACAGGGCTACACAGATACGCAGTATTTT. It codes for CASSGQGYTDTQYF.

This clonotype has only a few counts. The chain is built from TRBV12-3 or TRBV12-4 and TRBJ2-7; 7 bases agree with TRBD1. The junction had 6 bases not matched to a gene; V was cut back by 7 bases and J by 6 bases. CDR3 length equals 12 residues. The CDR3 DNA reads as TGTGCCAGCACCCAGGACAGGACCGAGCAGTACTTC. Amino acids: CASTQDRTEQYF.

In this sample, this clonotype turned up a few times. The gene calls are TRBV20-1 and TRBJ2-7, with D possibly called TRBD1 or TRBD2 (6 bases each). Trimming took 1 base from V and 2 from J, leaving 12 bases between them. Germline V gene data show CDR1 as DFQATT and CDR2 as SNEGSKA (reference sequence). The CDR3 is 14 residues long. In DNA form, the CDR3 reads TGCAGTGCTAGAGTAGGGGGGTCCCCCTACGAGCAGTACTTC. Translated, it gives CSARVGGSPYEQYF.

The rearrangement links TRBV3-1 to TRBJ2-3; D gene uncertain. Germline CDR1 and CDR2: LGHDT and YNNKEL (reference sequence). There are 16 residues in the CDR3. V lost 1 base and J 2 bases, leaving 13 bases between the germline ends. The CDR3 loop is CASSQGFGLVTDTQYF. Written as DNA, the CDR3 is TGTGCCAGCAGCCAAGGTTTTGGGCTAGTCACAGATACGCAGTATTTT.

The chain recombines TRBV27 with TRBJ1-5, with D maybe TRBD1 (6 bases). Germline V gene lookup returns CDR1 MNHEY and CDR2 SMNVEV (reference sequence). Trimming stripped 6 bases from V and 6 bases from J, with 18 bases between. CDR3 length: 15 amino acids. The CDR3 region has the DNA TGTGCCAGCAGCCCCAGTACAGGGCCCACTCAGCCCCAGCATTTT. Translating it yields CASSPSTGPTQPQHF.

This clonotype was counted ten times or more. The DNA of the CDR3 is TGCGCCAGCAGCCAAGGACGGGGGTCCTACAATGAGCAGTTCTTC. It yields the protein CASSQGRGSYNEQFF. This rearrangement joins TRBV4-1 to TRBJ2-1, with D perhaps TRBD2 (6 bases). The germline V gene has CDR1 MGHRA and CDR2 YSYEKL. The CDR3 is made up of 15 amino acids. V dropped 1 base and J dropped 1 base, with 8 bases sitting between them.

This clonotype occurred a few times. CDR3 loop: CASRDLQGVFYNEQFF. CDR3 nucleotides: TGTGCCAGCAGGGATCTACAGGGGGTCTTTTACAATGAGCAGTTCTTC. The rearrangement links TRBV2 to TRBJ2-1, with TRBD1 matching 8 bases. The length of the CDR3 is 16 residues. Germline loops: CDR1 SNHLY, CDR2 FYNNEI. Trimming cost V 6 bases and J 4 bases; bases outside gene matches: 11. Full variable domain (missing parts from reference TRBV2 and TRBJ2-1): EPEVTQTPSHQVTQMGQEVILRCVPISNHLYFYWYRQILGQKVEFLVSFYNNEISEKSEIFDDQFSVERPDGSNFTLKIRSTKLEDSAMYFCASRDLQGVFYNEQFFGPGTRLTVL.

This rearrangement joins TRBV7-2 to TRBJ2-1; no definite D call. V dropped 4 bases and J dropped 5 bases, with 6 bases sitting between them. The germline gives CDR1 SGHTA, CDR2 FQGNSA. The CDR3 spans 12 residues. This chain's CDR3 is CASSYSHNEQFF. CDR3 DNA: TGTGCCAGCAGCTACTCACACAATGAGCAGTTCTTC.

This clonotype was counted only a few times. The CDR3 loop is CASTSGAGYIQYF. In DNA, the CDR3 is TGTGCCAGTACATCAGGGGCCGGATACATTCAGTACTTC. The chain recombines TRBV19 with TRBJ2-4; maybe TRBD1 (6 bases). This CDR3 has 13 residues. The V gene's germline CDR1 is LNHDA and CDR2 SQIVND (reference sequence). Trimming cost V 7 bases and J 8 bases, with 15 bases left between them. Based on the CDR3 plus reference TRBV19 and TRBJ2-4, the full variable domain is DGGITQSPKYLFRKEGQNVTLSCEQNLNHDAMYWYRQDPGQGLRLIYYSQIVNDFQKGDIAEGYSVSREKKESFPLTVTSAQKNPTAFYLCASTSGAGYIQYFGAGTRLSVL.

The V call is TRBV5-1, the J call TRBJ2-3, with TRBD2 matching over 13 bases. The CDR3 has 16 amino acids. The V gene end was trimmed by 4 bases and the J gene end by 2 bases; junction bases not matched to a gene: 4. CDR1 and CDR2 from the germline V gene are SGHRS and YFSETQ. CDR3 amino acids: CASSTTSGGFTDTQYF. Written as DNA, the CDR3 is TGCGCCAGCAGCACGACTAGCGGGGGGTTCACAGATACGCAGTATTTT. The entire variable domain, with the rest obtained from reference TRBV5-1 and TRBJ2-3, is as follows: KAGVTQTPRYLIKTRGQQVTLSCSPISGHRSVSWYQQTPGQGLQFLFEYFSETQRNKGNFPGRFSGRQFSNSRSEMNVSTLELGDSALYLCASSTTSGGFTDTQYFGPGTRLTVL.

This clonotype came up a few times. The rearrangement uses TRBV5-1 and TRBJ1-3; D unresolved. V shed 0 bases and J shed 4 bases, with 5 bases lying between them. The CDR3 consists of 13 residues. CDR1 and CDR2 (germline): SGHRS, YFSETQ. The CDR3 loop is CASSLEAGNTIYF. Here the CDR3 DNA reads TGCGCCAGCAGCTTGGAGGCCGGAAACACCATATATTTT.

In this sample, this clonotype turned up a few times. V and J are TRBV12-3 or TRBV12-4 and TRBJ2-7; 10 bases match TRBD2. This CDR3 has 14 amino acids. Unmatched junction bases numbered 3, after V lost 7 bases and J lost 0 bases. CDR3 sequence: CASTGTSDSYEQYF. CDR3 coding DNA: TGTGCCAGCACTGGGACTAGCGACTCCTACGAGCAGTACTTC.

This clonotype has only a few counts. The V and J genes are TRBV12-3 or TRBV12-4 and TRBJ2-7, with 8 bases fitting TRBD1. CDR3 length: 16 amino acids. Trimming cost V 3 bases and J 0 bases; bases outside gene matches: 7. The CDR3 DNA is TGTGCCAGCAGTTTCCCCGGACAGGGTAGCTCCTACGAGCAGTACTTC. This sequence encodes CASSFPGQGSSYEQYF.

The chain couples TRBV6-1 to TRBJ1-1; D possibly corresponds to TRBD1 (6 bases). Trimming cost V 5 bases and J 4 bases, with 14 bases left between them. Germline CDR1 is MNHNS and CDR2 is SASEGT. The CDR3 covers 14 residues. This CDR3 is CASSRFGGGTEAFF. The CDR3 nucleotides are TGTGCCAGCAGTCGTTTCGGGGGCGGCACTGAAGCTTTCTTT.

This clonotype was detected many times. CDR3: CASSLGQYNSPLHF. The CDR3 DNA follows: TGTGCCAGCAGTTTAGGGCAGTATAATTCACCCCTCCACTTT. The rearrangement joins TRBV12-3 or TRBV12-4 to TRBJ1-6; D gene uncertain. V lost 1 base and J 4 bases, leaving 5 bases between the germline ends. The CDR3 spans 14 residues.

This clonotype turned up a few times. The rearrangement joins TRBV27 to TRBJ1-5; D remains ambiguous. Germline assignment: CDR1 MNHEY and CDR2 SMNVEV (reference sequence). CDR3 length equals 13 residues. V lost 3 bases and J lost 7, with 10 bases in between. DNA for the CDR3: TGTGCCAGCAGTTTTATGGGGAGCCAGCCCCAGCATTTT. This codes for CASSFMGSQPQHF.

The gene calls are TRBV7-7 and TRBJ2-1; maybe TRBD1 (5 bases). Germline V gene sequence: CDR1 SSHAT, CDR2 FNYEAQ (reference sequence). V was cut by 5 bases and J by 3 bases, with 8 bases left in between. This CDR3 has 13 residues. The CDR3 reads CASSRGHYNEQFF. The CDR3 DNA follows: TGTGCCAGCAGCCGAGGACACTACAATGAGCAGTTCTTC. Drawing the rest from reference TRBV7-7 and TRBJ2-1, the complete variable domain is GAGVSQSPRYKVTKRGQDVTLRCDPISSHATLYWYQQALGQGPEFLTYFNYEAQPDKSGLPSDRFSAERPEGSISTLTIQRTEQRDSAMYRCASSRGHYNEQFFGPGTRLTVL.

This clonotype was counted only a few times. This chain uses TRBV10-3 with TRBJ1-3; weak D call: TRBD1 (5 bases). Germline V gene data show CDR1 as ENHRY and CDR2 as SYGVKD. The CDR3 consists of 14 residues. The V gene lost 2 bases and the J gene lost 1 base, with 6 bases spanning the gap. The CDR3 sequence: CAISEQGSGNTIYF. The CDR3, as DNA: TGTGCCATCAGTGAGCAGGGTTCTGGAAACACCATATATTTT.

The V and J genes are TRBV25-1 and TRBJ2-7; 7 bases agree with TRBD2. The CDR3 loop spans 16 amino acids. Trimming at V came to 5 bases and at J to 2 bases, leaving 12 bases not matched to a gene. Germline CDR1 and CDR2: MGHDK and SYGVNS. CDR3 protein: CASSSGNGGRAYEQYF. CDR3 nucleotides: TGTGCCAGCAGTTCCGGAAACGGGGGGAGGGCCTACGAGCAGTACTTC.

J is TRBJ2-3 and V is TRBV5-5; weak D call: TRBD2 (6 bases). Trimming stripped 0 bases from V and 4 bases from J, with 12 bases between. Germline assignment: CDR1 SGHKS and CDR2 YYEKEE (reference sequence). CDR3 size: 15 residues. The CDR3: CASSLVLAIADTQYF. The CDR3 DNA reads TGTGCCAGCAGCTTGGTCCTAGCGATAGCAGATACGCAGTATTTT.

This clonotype came up many times. The chain carries TRBV12-3 or TRBV12-4 and TRBJ2-3; D is undetermined. Trimming removed 7 bases at V and 3 bases at J, with 14 bases between. The length of the CDR3 is 14 residues. This CDR3 is CASTNEVLTDTQYF. CDR3 DNA: TGTGCCAGCACCAACGAGGTCTTGACAGATACGCAGTATTTT.

The CDR3 reads CASSPTRAGGLRTGELFF. CDR3 bases: TGTGCCAGCAGTCCTACCAGAGCAGGGGGCTTAAGAACCGGGGAGCTGTTTTTT. This chain joins TRBV6-1 and TRBJ2-2; TRBD1 agrees at 8 bases. The CDR3 length is 18 residues. Germline V CDR1 and CDR2: MNHNS, SASEGT. Trimming removed 5 bases from V and 5 bases from J; junction bases left unmatched: 16.

This clonotype was observed a few times. The CDR3, as DNA: TGCGCCAGCGGTCAGGTTCCACAAGAGACCCAGTACTTC. Protein product: CASGQVPQETQYF. The chain has TRBV10-2 and TRBJ2-5; D is ambiguous. Germline-derived CDR1 and CDR2 are WSHSY and SAAADI. V was clipped by 8 bases and J by 2 bases, with 12 bases between them. CDR3 size: 13 residues.

This clonotype was found a few times. The chain has TRBV4-2 and TRBJ1-6, with TRBD1 matching over 7 bases. The CDR3 contains 16 residues. The germline V gene has CDR1 LGHNA and CDR2 YNFKEQ. V was clipped by 3 bases and J by 5 bases; unmatched bases: 7. The CDR3 loop is CASSQRQGLNNSPLHF. The CDR3 bases are TGTGCCAGCAGCCAGCGACAGGGTTTAAATAATTCACCCCTCCACTTT.